What follows describes a single TCR beta chain. This sample is part of a study of blood T cell repertoires in COVID-19. In the study overall: COVID-19 samples, acute and convalescent, were from the United States, Italy and Spain. From T cells, B-cell-depleted T cells, or PBMCs came the material, which was cDNA or gDNA.

Authors' processing steps: The assay estimated nucleated cells by amplifying reference gene primers. Sequencing was performed with immunoSEQ multiplex PCR; in TCRdb, only in-frame clones are kept and a portion is missing. That table furnishes V, J and clone size, whereas the DNA furnished D and trimming. The sample records around 50,000 clones, approximately 90% being singletons. Trimming cost V 4 bases and J 0 bases, with 19 bases left between them. In germline, CDR1 is MNHEY, CDR2 SVGEGT. The CDR3 spans 18 residues. This chain joins TRBV6-2 or TRBV6-3 and TRBJ1-5, with TRBD1 as a possible D gene (5 bases). The TCR was taken from a man in his 60s with acute or convalescent COVID-19. The sequenced material came from peripheral blood. CDR3 in DNA: TGTGCCAGCAGTTCCTTTCCGCCAGGGAGGTCTAGCAATCAGCCCCAGCATTTT. It specifies CASSSFPPGRSSNQPQHF.